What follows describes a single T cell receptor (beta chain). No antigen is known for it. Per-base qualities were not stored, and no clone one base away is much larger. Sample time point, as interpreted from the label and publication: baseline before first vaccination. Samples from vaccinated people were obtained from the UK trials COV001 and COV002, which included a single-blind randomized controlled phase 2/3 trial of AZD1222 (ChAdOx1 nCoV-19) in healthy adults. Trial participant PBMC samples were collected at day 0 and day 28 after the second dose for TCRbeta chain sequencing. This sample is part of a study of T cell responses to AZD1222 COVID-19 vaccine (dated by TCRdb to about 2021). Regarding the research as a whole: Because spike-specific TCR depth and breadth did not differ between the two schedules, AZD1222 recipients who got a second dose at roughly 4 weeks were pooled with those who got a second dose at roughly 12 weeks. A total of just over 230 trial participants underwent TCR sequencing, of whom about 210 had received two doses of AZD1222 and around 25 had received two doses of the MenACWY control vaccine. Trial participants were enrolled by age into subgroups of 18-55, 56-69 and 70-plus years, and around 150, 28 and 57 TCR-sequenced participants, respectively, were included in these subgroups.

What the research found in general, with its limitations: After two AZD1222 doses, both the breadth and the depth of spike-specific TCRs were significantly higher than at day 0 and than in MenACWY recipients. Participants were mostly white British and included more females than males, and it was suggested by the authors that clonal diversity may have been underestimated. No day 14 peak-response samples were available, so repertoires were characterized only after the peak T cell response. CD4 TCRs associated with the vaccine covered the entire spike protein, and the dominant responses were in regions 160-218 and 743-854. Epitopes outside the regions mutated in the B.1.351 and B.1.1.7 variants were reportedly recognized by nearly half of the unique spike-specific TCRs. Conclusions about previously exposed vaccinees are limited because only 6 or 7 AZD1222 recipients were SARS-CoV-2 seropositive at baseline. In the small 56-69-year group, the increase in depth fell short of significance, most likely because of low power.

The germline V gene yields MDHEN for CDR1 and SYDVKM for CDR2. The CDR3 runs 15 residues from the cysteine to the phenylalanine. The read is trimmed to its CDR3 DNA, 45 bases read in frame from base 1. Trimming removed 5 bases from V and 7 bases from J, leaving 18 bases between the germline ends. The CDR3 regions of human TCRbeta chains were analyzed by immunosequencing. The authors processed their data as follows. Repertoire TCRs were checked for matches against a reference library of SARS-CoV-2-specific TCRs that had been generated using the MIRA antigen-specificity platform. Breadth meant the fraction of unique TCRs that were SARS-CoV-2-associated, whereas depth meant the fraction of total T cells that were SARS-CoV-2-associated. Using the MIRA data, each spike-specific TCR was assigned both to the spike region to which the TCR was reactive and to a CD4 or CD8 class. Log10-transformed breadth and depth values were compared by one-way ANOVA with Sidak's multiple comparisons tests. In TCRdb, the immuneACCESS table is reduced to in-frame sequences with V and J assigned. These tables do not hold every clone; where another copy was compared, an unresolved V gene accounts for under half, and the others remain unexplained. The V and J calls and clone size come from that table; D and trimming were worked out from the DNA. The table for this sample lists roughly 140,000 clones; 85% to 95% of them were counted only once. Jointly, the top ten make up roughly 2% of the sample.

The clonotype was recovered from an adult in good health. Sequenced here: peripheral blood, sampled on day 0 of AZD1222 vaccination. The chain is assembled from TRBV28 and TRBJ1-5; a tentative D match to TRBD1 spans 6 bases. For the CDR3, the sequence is CASSHHGGADQPQHF. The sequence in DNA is TGTGCCAGCAGTCACCATGGGGGGGCAGACCAGCCCCAGCATTTT.